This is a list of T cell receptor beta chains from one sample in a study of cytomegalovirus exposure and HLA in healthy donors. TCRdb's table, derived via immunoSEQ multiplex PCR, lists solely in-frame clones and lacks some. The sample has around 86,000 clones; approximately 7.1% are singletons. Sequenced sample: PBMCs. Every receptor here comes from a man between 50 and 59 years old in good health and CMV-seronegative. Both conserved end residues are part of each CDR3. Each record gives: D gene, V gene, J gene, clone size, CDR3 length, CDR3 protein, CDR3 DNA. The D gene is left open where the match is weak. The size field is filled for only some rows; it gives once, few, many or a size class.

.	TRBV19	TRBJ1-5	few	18	CASSIDGVRRAVNQPQHF	TGTGCCAGTAGTATAGACGGAGTTCGGAGAGCGGTCAATCAGCCCCAGCATTTT
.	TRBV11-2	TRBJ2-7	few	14	CASSIGQTVYEQYF	TGTGCCAGCAGCATAGGACAGACCGTCTACGAGCAGTACTTC
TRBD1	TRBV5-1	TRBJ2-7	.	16	CASSLKTGTGAYEQYF	TGCGCCAGCAGCTTAAAAACCGGGACAGGGGCCTACGAGCAGTACTTC
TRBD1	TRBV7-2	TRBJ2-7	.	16	CASSLITGTGGNEQYF	TGTGCCAGCAGCTTGATAACCGGGACAGGAGGGAACGAGCAGTACTTC
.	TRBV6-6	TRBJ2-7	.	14	CASSYPSDSYEQYF	TGTGCCAGCAGTTACCCTAGCGACTCCTACGAGCAGTACTTC
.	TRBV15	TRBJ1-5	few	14	CATSSGQYNQPQHF	TGTGCCACCAGCAGCGGACAGTACAATCAGCCCCAGCATTTT
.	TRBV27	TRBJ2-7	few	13	CASSFQGTYEQYF	TGTGCCAGCAGTTTCCAGGGAACCTACGAGCAGTACTTC
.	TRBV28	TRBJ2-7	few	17	CASSLSGHLLAEDEQYF	TGTGCCAGCAGTTTATCGGGACACTTACTTGCAGAGGACGAGCAGTACTTC
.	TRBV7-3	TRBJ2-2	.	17	CASGNRAGGHSTGELFF	TGTGCCAGCGGCAATCGAGCCGGGGGGCATAGCACCGGGGAGCTGTTTTTT
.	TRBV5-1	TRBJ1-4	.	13	CASSLLANEKLFF	TGCGCCAGCAGCTTGCTGGCAAATGAAAAACTGTTTTTT
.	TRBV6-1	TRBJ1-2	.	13	CAGRPRGGGGYTF	TGTGCCGGCCGACCGAGGGGGGGCGGTGGCTACACCTTC
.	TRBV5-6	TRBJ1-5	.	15	CASSSLTELNQPQHF	TGTGCCAGCAGCTCCCTGACAGAGCTTAATCAGCCCCAGCATTTT
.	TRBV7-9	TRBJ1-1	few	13	CASSFEGNTEAFF	TGTGCCAGCAGCTTCGAGGGGAACACTGAAGCTTTCTTT
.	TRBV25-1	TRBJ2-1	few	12	CASRTLTNEQFF	TGTGCCAGCAGGACTTTAACGAATGAGCAGTTCTTC
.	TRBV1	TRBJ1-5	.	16	CTSSQDQKYSNQPQHF	TGCACCAGCAGCCAAGATCAGAAGTATAGCAATCAGCCCCAGCATTTT
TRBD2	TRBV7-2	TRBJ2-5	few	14	CASSLLAGEETQYF	TGTGCCAGCAGCTTGTTAGCGGGAGAAGAGACCCAGTACTTC
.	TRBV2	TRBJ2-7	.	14	CASRTNSNSYEQYF	TGTGCCAGCAGGACCAACAGCAACTCCTACGAGCAGTACTTC
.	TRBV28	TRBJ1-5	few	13	CASSYGSNQPQHF	TGTGCCAGCAGTTACGGTAGCAATCAGCCCCAGCATTTT
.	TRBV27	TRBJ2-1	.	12	CASSLLGDEQFF	TGTGCCAGCAGTCTCCTAGGAGATGAGCAGTTCTTC
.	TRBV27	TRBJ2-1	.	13	CASSLMDSNEQFF	TGTGCCAGCAGTTTAATGGACAGCAATGAGCAGTTCTTC
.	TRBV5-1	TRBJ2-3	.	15	CASSLGLSSTDTQYF	TGCGCCAGCAGCTTGGGACTCTCCAGCACAGATACGCAGTATTTT
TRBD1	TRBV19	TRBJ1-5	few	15	CASSLDRGIGQPQHF	TGTGCCAGTAGTCTCGACAGGGGAATCGGGCAGCCCCAGCATTTT
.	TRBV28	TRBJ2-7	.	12	CASMNLAYEQYF	TGTGCCAGCATGAACTTAGCCTACGAGCAGTACTTC
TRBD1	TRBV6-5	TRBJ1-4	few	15	CASSLHRGFNEKLFF	TGTGCCAGCAGTTTACACAGGGGATTTAATGAAAAACTGTTTTTT
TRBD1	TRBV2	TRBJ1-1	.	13	CASRTGTGVEAFF	TGTGCCAGCAGGACCGGGACAGGTGTTGAAGCTTTCTTT
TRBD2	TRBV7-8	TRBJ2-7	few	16	CASSLVVREGSGEQYF	TGTGCCAGCAGCTTAGTAGTGAGGGAGGGCTCGGGTGAGCAGTACTTC
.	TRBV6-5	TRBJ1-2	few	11	CASRFEVGYTF	TGTGCCAGCCGTTTCGAGGTTGGCTACACCTTC
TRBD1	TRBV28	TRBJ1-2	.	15	CASRQQGARNYGYTF	TGTGCCAGCAGACAACAGGGGGCGCGGAACTATGGCTACACCTTC
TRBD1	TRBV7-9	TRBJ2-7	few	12	CASSARGYEQYF	TGTGCCAGCAGCGCCAGGGGGTACGAGCAGTACTTC
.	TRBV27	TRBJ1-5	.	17	CASSLKQGSSGNQPQHF	TGTGCCAGCAGTTTGAAACAGGGAAGCAGCGGCAATCAGCCCCAGCATTTT
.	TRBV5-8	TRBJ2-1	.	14	CASSRRDVYNEQFF	TGTGCCAGCAGCAGGCGGGATGTGTACAATGAGCAGTTCTTC
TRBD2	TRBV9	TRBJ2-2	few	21	CASSATLWGGGTRRNTGELFF	TGTGCCAGCAGCGCTACCTTATGGGGCGGGGGGACCCGCAGGAACACCGGGGAGCTGTTTTTT
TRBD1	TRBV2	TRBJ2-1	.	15	CASSRTGGEYNEQFF	TGTGCCAGCAGTCGGACAGGGGGAGAATACAATGAGCAGTTCTTC
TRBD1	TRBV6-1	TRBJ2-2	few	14	CASSVQGASGELFF	TGTGCCAGCAGTGTTCAGGGGGCGTCCGGGGAGCTGTTTTTT
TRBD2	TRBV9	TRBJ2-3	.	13	CASTAGGKDTQYF	TGTGCCAGCACCGCGGGGGGGAAAGATACGCAGTATTTT
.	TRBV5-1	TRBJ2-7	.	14	CASSLIDRPHEQYF	TGCGCCAGCAGCTTGATCGACAGGCCCCACGAGCAGTACTTC
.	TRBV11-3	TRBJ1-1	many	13	CASSFNMNTEAFF	TGTGCCAGCAGCTTTAATATGAACACTGAAGCTTTCTTT
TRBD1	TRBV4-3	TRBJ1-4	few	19	CASSQTGQGLFKANEKLFF	TGCGCCAGCAGCCAGACGGGACAGGGGTTGTTCAAGGCTAATGAAAAACTGTTTTTT
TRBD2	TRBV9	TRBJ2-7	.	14	CASSGVAGVGEQYF	TGTGCCAGCAGCGGAGTAGCGGGGGTAGGCGAGCAGTACTTC
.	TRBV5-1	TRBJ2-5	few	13	CASSWGEKETQYF	TGCGCCAGCAGCTGGGGGGAGAAAGAGACCCAGTACTTC
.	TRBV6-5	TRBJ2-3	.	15	CASSPTGRGTDTQYF	TGTGCCAGCAGTCCCACAGGGAGAGGCACAGATACGCAGTATTTT
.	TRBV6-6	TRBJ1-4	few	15	CASSYSGGAPEKLFF	TGTGCCAGCAGTTACTCGGGAGGGGCTCCGGAAAAACTGTTTTTT
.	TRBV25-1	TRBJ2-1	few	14	CASSSPFSGDEQFF	TGTGCCAGCAGTTCCCCCTTTAGCGGTGATGAGCAGTTCTTC
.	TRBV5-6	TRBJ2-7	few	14	CASSLAGLSYEQYF	TGTGCCAGCAGCTTGGCTGGGCTCTCCTACGAGCAGTACTTC
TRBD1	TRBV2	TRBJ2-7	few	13	CASRGTASYEQYF	TGTGCCAGCAGGGGGACAGCTTCCTACGAGCAGTACTTC
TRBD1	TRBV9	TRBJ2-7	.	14	CASSVGQGAREQYF	TGTGCCAGCAGCGTAGGCCAGGGGGCGAGGGAGCAGTACTTC
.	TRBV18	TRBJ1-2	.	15	CASSPGRVSIDGYTF	TGTGCCAGCTCACCAGGGCGGGTGTCTATTGATGGCTACACCTTC
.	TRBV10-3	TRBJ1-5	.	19	CAISESVLLEGGKNQPQHF	TGTGCCATCAGTGAGTCGGTGTTATTAGAGGGGGGGAAGAATCAGCCCCAGCATTTT
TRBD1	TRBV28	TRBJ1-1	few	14	CASSFLRQGLEAFF	TGTGCCAGCAGTTTTCTCCGACAGGGTTTAGAAGCTTTCTTT
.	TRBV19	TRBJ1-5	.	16	CASSQRGSKRNQPQHF	TGTGCCAGTAGTCAACGGGGGAGTAAGCGGAATCAGCCCCAGCATTTT
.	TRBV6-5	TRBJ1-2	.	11	CASSRGYGYTF	TGTGCCAGCTCCCGAGGCTATGGCTACACCTTC
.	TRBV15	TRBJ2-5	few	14	CATSRPRAQETQYF	TGTGCCACCAGCAGACCGAGAGCGCAAGAGACCCAGTACTTC
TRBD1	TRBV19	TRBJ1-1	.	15	CASSIPGTGGTEAFF	TGTGCCAGTAGTATCCCGGGGACAGGGGGCACTGAAGCTTTCTTT
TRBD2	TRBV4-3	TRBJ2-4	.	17	CASSQDSGSGAKNIQYF	TGCGCCAGCAGCCAAGATAGCGGGAGTGGAGCCAAAAACATTCAGTACTTC